The 12 T cell receptor beta chains in this list originate from one sample, sequenced in a study of blood T cell repertoires in COVID-19. Method: immunoSEQ multiplex PCR; TCRdb's copy keeps in-frame clones and lacks some. Found here are about 260,000 clones, approximately 88% of them singletons; the top ten hold approximately 1.2%. The sample comprised PBMCs or T cells enriched from blood (not recorded which). The receptors were sampled from a middle-aged woman with acute COVID-19.

The CDR3 is CASSSQGSGNTIYF. The CDR3 DNA is TGTGCCAGCAGCTCCCAGGGTTCTGGAAACACCATATATTTT. The chain joins TRBV11-3 to TRBJ1-3; D is perhaps TRBD1 (5 bases). CDR1 and CDR2 from the germline V gene are SGHNT and YENEEA. The V gene lost 4 bases and the J gene lost 1 base, with 8 bases spanning the gap. CDR3 length equals 14 residues.

The gene calls are TRBV19 and TRBJ1-4; a possible D gene is TRBD1 (6 bases). The CDR3 length is 18 residues. The germline V gene encodes CDR1 LNHDA and CDR2 SQIVND (reference sequence). Trimming cost V 0 bases and J 0 bases, with 14 bases left between them. This CDR3 is CASSIETRTDATNEKLFF. As DNA, the CDR3 is TGTGCCAGTAGTATAGAAACGCGGACAGACGCAACTAATGAAAAACTGTTTTTT.

The rearrangement uses TRBV7-2 and TRBJ1-5, with D perhaps TRBD1 (6 bases). V lost 0 bases to trimming and J lost 0 bases, with 15 bases between them. This CDR3 region has 18 residues. Germline V gene data show CDR1 as SGHTA and CDR2 as FQGNSA. The DNA of the CDR3 is TGTGCCAGCAGCTTAGCGGGGGCAACGGGTGGTAGCAATCAGCCCCAGCATTTT. It specifies CASSLAGATGGSNQPQHF.

J is TRBJ1-6 and V is TRBV7-8, with 7 bases identical to TRBD1. The germline gives CDR1 SGHVS, CDR2 FQNEAQ. This CDR3 spans 18 amino acids. After removal of 1 base from V and 0 bases from J, the junction contained 6 bases not matched to a gene. CDR3 coding DNA: TGTGCCAGCAGCTTAGGGGAACAGGGGAGCTCCTATAATTCACCCCTCCACTTT. Amino acids: CASSLGEQGSSYNSPLHF.

V gene TRBV15 combines with J gene TRBJ2-3; the match to TRBD1 covers 11 bases. With V trimmed by 0 bases and J by 9 bases, 2 bases remained unmatched. Germline-derived CDR1 and CDR2 are LNHNV and YYDKDF (reference sequence). The CDR3 consists of 14 residues. In nucleotides, the CDR3 is TGTGCCACCAGCAGAGATCGGGACAGGGGGACGCAGTATTTT. Its translation: CATSRDRDRGTQYF. The entire variable domain, with the rest obtained from reference TRBV15 and TRBJ2-3, is as follows: DAMVIQNPRYQVTQFGKPVTLSCSQTLNHNVMYWYQQKSSQAPKLLFHYYDKDFNNEADTPDNFQSRRPNTSFCFLDIRSPGLGDTAMYLCATSRDRDRGTQYFGPGTRLTVL.

The chain recombines TRBV24-1 with TRBJ2-4; TRBD1 is a possible D gene (6 bases). Between the trimmed V and J ends, which lost 4 bases and 8 bases, there was a span of 17 bases. This CDR3 comprises 15 residues. Germline lookup yields CDR1 KGHDR and CDR2 SFDVKD. CDR3 bases: TGTGCCACCAGTGACGCACAGGGCCTTGGAGACATTCAGTACTTC. Amino acid sequence: CATSDAQGLGDIQYF.

The chain joins TRBV6-4 to TRBJ1-1, with D uncertain. The V gene's germline CDR1 is MRHNA and CDR2 SNTAGT. Trimming removed 3 bases at V and 11 bases at J, with 19 bases between. The CDR3 consists of 14 residues. The CDR3 region is CASSEQLTSDVAFF. The CDR3 nucleotides read TGTGCCAGCAGTGAACAGCTTACCTCGGATGTGGCTTTCTTT.

This sequence joins TRBV5-1 and TRBJ1-1, with D perhaps matching TRBD1 (5 bases). CDR1 and CDR2 (germline): SGHRS, YFSETQ. V was trimmed by 6 bases and J by 0 bases, leaving 9 bases between them. This CDR3 is 13 amino acids long. CDR3 sequence: CASTYRLNTEAFF. CDR3 bases: TGCGCCAGCACCTACAGGTTGAACACTGAAGCTTTCTTT.

The chain employs TRBV28 and TRBJ2-7; 16 nucleotides agree with TRBD2. V lost 6 bases to trimming and J lost 7 bases; unmatched junction nucleotides: 3. Per germline, CDR1 MDHEN and CDR2 SYDVKM. This CDR3 is 14 amino acids long. CDR3 region: CASRGTSGRGEQYF. The DNA of the CDR3 is TGTGCCAGCAGAGGGACTAGCGGGAGGGGGGAGCAGTACTTC.

Only a few counts were recorded for this clone. The V and J genes are TRBV4-2 and TRBJ2-3; unclear D gene. Per germline, CDR1 LGHNA and CDR2 YNFKEQ. The CDR3 length is 15 residues. The germline V and J ends were trimmed by 1 base and 0 bases, with 8 bases remaining between them. The CDR3 here is CASSQVSRSTDTQYF. CDR3 coding DNA: TGTGCCAGCAGCCAAGTCTCGCGGAGCACAGATACGCAGTATTTT.

The chain joins TRBV9 to TRBJ1-4, with D unclear. Per the germline V gene, CDR1 is SGDLS and CDR2 is YYNGEE. The CDR3 is made up of 16 amino acids. Trimming left V 4 bases short and J 4 bases short, with 17 bases between. DNA for the CDR3: TGTGCCAGCAGCCCGTACGCCGCGGGAGGTAATGAAAAACTGTTTTTT. Its translation: CASSPYAAGGNEKLFF.

The genes are TRBV15 and TRBJ2-2; 11 bases line up with TRBD2. The V segment lost 1 base and the J segment 6 bases; nucleotides outside the gene matches: 4. Germline CDR1 is LNHNV and CDR2 is YYDKDF (reference sequence). The length of the CDR3 is 16 residues. The CDR3 here is CATSRGLAGGAGELFF. The CDR3 region has the DNA TGTGCCACCAGCAGAGGCCTAGCGGGAGGTGCCGGGGAGCTGTTTTTT.